The 27 T cell receptor beta chains below all came from one sample that was sequenced in a study of cytomegalovirus exposure and HLA in healthy donors. The study ran its PCR with 60 Vbeta and 13 Jbeta primers. Data came from immunoSEQ multiplex PCR; TCRdb stores just in-frame clones and leaves some out. The sample yields about 190,000 clones, over 70% seen once. Material: PBMCs. The receptors were sampled from a man aged 25 to 45 in good health and CMV-seronegative.

This chain connects TRBV9 to TRBJ2-2; perhaps TRBD2 as D (6 bases). Trimming pared 3 bases from V and 1 base from J, leaving 7 bases between. CDR1 and CDR2 (germline): SGDLS, YYNGEE. The CDR3 loop spans 14 amino acids. CDR3 nucleotides: TGTGCCAGCAGCGGACTAGTGAACACCGGGGAGCTGTTTTTT. This translates into CASSGLVNTGELFF.

This clone was observed once. This chain joins TRBV7-9 and TRBJ2-1; 9 bases align to TRBD2. This CDR3 contains 15 residues. Germline lookup yields CDR1 SEHNR and CDR2 FQNEAQ (reference sequence). V lost 5 bases and J lost 5; bases outside the gene matches: 7. The CDR3 reads CASSDGLANHNEQFF. CDR3 DNA sequence: TGTGCCAGCAGCGACGGACTAGCGAACCACAATGAGCAGTTCTTC.

The rearrangement joins TRBV7-2 to TRBJ2-7; 7 bases are a match to TRBD1. The germline V gene has CDR1 SGHTA and CDR2 FQGNSA. Trimming took 2 bases from V and 7 from J; bases not matched to a gene: 11. The CDR3 has 15 amino acids. CDR3 DNA: TGTGCCAGCAGCTTATTTACAGGGGTATCGGGGGAGCAGTACTTC. It encodes CASSLFTGVSGEQYF.

V usage is TRBV11-2 and J usage is TRBJ1-6, with D possibly being TRBD1 (5 bases). Germline V gene lookup returns CDR1 SGHAT and CDR2 FQNNGV. Trimming cost V 7 bases and J 5 bases, with 15 bases left between them. CDR3 length: 15 residues. CDR3: CASTSRWTNNSPLHF. Written as DNA, the CDR3 is TGTGCCAGCACCTCGAGGTGGACAAATAATTCACCCCTCCACTTT.

In its sample, this clone was seen once. The rearrangement joins TRBV4-2 to TRBJ2-2, with 9 bases that match TRBD2. With 5 bases clipped from V and 1 base from J, the junction kept 2 bases outside the gene matches. CDR1 and CDR2 (germline): LGHNA, YNFKEQ. This CDR3 contains 15 residues. The chain's CDR3 is CASSERGVNTGELFF. For the CDR3, the DNA is TGTGCCAGCAGCGAGCGGGGGGTGAACACCGGGGAGCTGTTTTTT.

This chain connects TRBV7-9 to TRBJ2-7, with D possibly being TRBD2 (5 bases). From germline, CDR1 is SEHNR and CDR2 FQNEAQ (reference sequence). The CDR3 loop spans 12 amino acids. The V gene lost 0 bases and the J gene lost 6 bases, with 6 bases spanning the gap. CDR3 loop: CASSLAGSEQYF. The DNA for the CDR3 is TGTGCCAGCAGCTTAGCGGGGAGCGAGCAGTACTTC.

CDR3 in amino acids: CASSLRGGRADTQYF. CDR3 DNA sequence: TGTGCCAGCAGTTTAAGGGGCGGGAGGGCAGATACGCAGTATTTT. V gene TRBV27 combines with J gene TRBJ2-3; 9 bases line up with TRBD2. V lost 2 bases to trimming and J lost 4 bases; unmatched junction nucleotides: 4. Germline V gene sequence: CDR1 MNHEY, CDR2 SMNVEV (reference sequence). The CDR3 has 15 amino acids.

This chain links TRBV11-2 with TRBJ2-7, with no clear D. CDR3 size: 15 residues. Germline assignment: CDR1 SGHAT and CDR2 FQNNGV. Trimming took 0 bases from V and 3 from J, leaving 12 bases between them. The CDR3 reads CASSLEILGGYEQYF. The CDR3 DNA reads as TGTGCCAGCAGCTTAGAAATCCTCGGCGGCTACGAGCAGTACTTC. Complete variable domain (other parts from reference TRBV11-2 and TRBJ2-7): EAGVAQSPRYKIIEKRQSVAFWCNPISGHATLYWYQQILGQGPKLLIQFQNNGVVDDSQLPKDRFSAERLKGVDSTLKIQPAKLEDSAVYLCASSLEILGGYEQYFGPGTRLTVT.

V gene TRBV4-1 combines with J gene TRBJ2-7; 7 bases line up with TRBD2. There are 17 residues in the CDR3. V shed 1 base and J 0 bases; nucleotides not matched to a gene: 9. In germline, CDR1 is MGHRA, CDR2 YSYEKL. CDR3 amino acids: CASSQGAWRGSSYEQYF. The CDR3, as DNA: TGCGCCAGCAGCCAAGGCGCCTGGCGGGGGAGCTCCTACGAGCAGTACTTC.

In its sample, this clone was seen once. J is TRBJ1-4 and V is TRBV28; D possibly corresponds to TRBD1 (5 bases). The CDR3 has 13 amino acids. Per the germline V gene, CDR1 is MDHEN and CDR2 is SYDVKM. V dropped 10 bases and J dropped 4 bases, with 13 bases sitting between them. This chain's CDR3 is CATWGSLNEKLFF. The CDR3 nucleotides are TGTGCCACTTGGGGCAGCCTTAATGAAAAACTGTTTTTT. The complete variable domain, with remaining parts taken from reference TRBV28 and TRBJ1-4, reads DVKVTQSSRYLVKRTGEKVFLECVQDMDHENMFWYRQDPGLGLRLIYFSYDVKMKEKGDIPEGYSVSREKKERFSLILESASTNQTSMYLCATWGSLNEKLFFGSGTQLSVL.

This chain joins TRBV19 and TRBJ2-1; 7 bases map to TRBD1. Germline-derived CDR1 and CDR2 are LNHDA and SQIVND (reference sequence). With V trimmed by 3 bases and J by 3 bases, 5 bases remained unmatched. CDR3 length: 15 amino acids. CDR3 nucleotide sequence: TGTGCCAGTAGTATTATGCAGGGGGACTACAATGAGCAGTTCTTC. As protein: CASSIMQGDYNEQFF. The entire variable domain, with the rest obtained from reference TRBV19 and TRBJ2-1, is as follows: DGGITQSPKYLFRKEGQNVTLSCEQNLNHDAMYWYRQDPGQGLRLIYYSQIVNDFQKGDIAEGYSVSREKKESFPLTVTSAQKNPTAFYLCASSIMQGDYNEQFFGPGTRLTVL.

This rearrangement joins TRBV14 to TRBJ1-2; TRBD1 might be the D (6 bases). This CDR3 has 16 amino acids. Germline CDR1 SGHDN, CDR2 FVKESK. Trimming took off 6 bases at V and 6 bases at J, with 23 bases between the two ends. In nucleotides, the CDR3 is TGTGCCAGCAGTAGAATTCCAGGGGCCGTGAAGGATGGCTACACCTTC. Protein: CASSRIPGAVKDGYTF.

The V gene is TRBV6-1, the J gene TRBJ1-5; 9 nucleotides agree with TRBD1. CDR3 length: 18 residues. After removal of 4 bases from V and 0 bases from J, the junction contained 10 bases not matched to a gene. Germline V gives CDR1 MNHNS, CDR2 SASEGT. The DNA of the CDR3 is TGTGCCAGCAGTGGGGGACAGGGTTACTCCGGTAGCAATCAGCCCCAGCATTTT. Encoded protein: CASSGGQGYSGSNQPQHF.

V and J are TRBV5-1 and TRBJ2-1; D possibly corresponds to TRBD2 (6 bases). The V gene lost 3 bases and the J gene lost 6 bases, with 13 bases spanning the gap. The germline CDR1 and CDR2 sequences are SGHRS and YFSETQ. The CDR3 runs 14 residues. The CDR3 DNA is TGCGCCAGCAGCTGGGGGGAGAGGTTCAATGAGCAGTTCTTC. This translates into CASSWGERFNEQFF.

The chain links TRBV19 to TRBJ1-2, with D maybe TRBD1 (5 bases). The V gene lost 0 bases and the J gene lost 2 bases, with 13 bases spanning the gap. Germline V gene data show CDR1 as LNHDA and CDR2 as SQIVND (reference sequence). This CDR3 comprises 16 residues. The CDR3 is CASSIDLRGVNYGYTF. DNA for the CDR3: TGTGCCAGTAGTATAGATTTGCGGGGCGTCAACTATGGCTACACCTTC.

The chain combines TRBV13 with TRBJ2-5; 10 nucleotides match TRBD2. The J call may be wrong; the DNA end is better matched by TRBJ2-7. This CDR3 has 14 amino acids. Germline CDR1 reads PRHDT; CDR2 reads FYEKMQ (reference sequence). The CDR3 DNA reads TGTGCCAGCAGCCCCGGGACTAGCGCTCACGAGCAGTACTTC. This translates into CASSPGTSAHEQYF.

This clone was seen just once. The V gene is TRBV5-8, the J gene TRBJ2-2, with 7 bases aligning to TRBD1. J gave up 4 bases and V 2 bases, and 8 bases lay outside the gene matches. Germline CDR1 SGHTS, CDR2 YDEGEE. CDR3 size: 16 residues. The CDR3 nucleotides are TGTGCCAGCAGCTTAGGTGACAGGGTTATCACCGGGGAGCTGTTTTTT. The encoded protein is CASSLGDRVITGELFF.

The rearrangement joins TRBV5-1 to TRBJ2-3; the D gene is possibly TRBD2 (6 bases). The CDR3 loop spans 15 amino acids. The V end lost 3 bases, the J end lost 2 bases, and 13 bases lay between the germline ends. The V gene's germline CDR1 is SGHRS and CDR2 YFSETQ. In DNA, the CDR3 is TGCGCCAGCAGCTCCGGGACTCCGAACACAGATACGCAGTATTTT. This translates into CASSSGTPNTDTQYF.

The chain recombines TRBV2 with TRBJ2-7; 10 bases are a match to TRBD2. The germline V gene has CDR1 SNHLY and CDR2 FYNNEI. There are 14 residues in the CDR3. V shed 7 bases, J shed 2 bases, and the junction held 5 bases outside the gene matches. The CDR3 DNA reads as TGTGCCAGCAATGAGCGGGAGGGCCCCTACGAGCAGTACTTC. Translation: CASNEREGPYEQYF.

The chain's CDR3 is CAISESEGNTIYF. The CDR3 DNA sequence: TGTGCCATCAGTGAGTCGGAGGGGAACACCATATATTTT. J is TRBJ1-3 and V is TRBV10-3, with a possible D match to TRBD1 (5 bases). The CDR3 spans 13 residues. Germline loops: CDR1 ENHRY, CDR2 SYGVKD. With 0 bases removed from V and 7 bases from J, the gap between germline ends came to 7 bases.

V usage is TRBV29-1 and J usage is TRBJ2-1; D is unclear. CDR1 and CDR2 from the germline V gene are SQVTM and ANQGSEA. There are 15 residues in the CDR3. V was pared by 5 bases and J by 0 bases, with 14 bases between. CDR3 loop: CSVLYPGSSYNEQFF. The CDR3 DNA reads TGCAGCGTTCTTTACCCCGGTAGCTCCTACAATGAGCAGTTCTTC.

The genes are TRBV7-9 and TRBJ2-3; 9 bases fit TRBD1. This CDR3 comprises 15 residues. With 5 bases clipped from V and 5 bases from J, the junction kept 8 bases outside the gene matches. The V gene's germline CDR1 is SEHNR and CDR2 FQNEAQ (reference sequence). The CDR3 DNA reads TGTGCCAGCAGCGACCTCGACAGGGGGATAGATACGCAGTATTTT. This codes for CASSDLDRGIDTQYF.

This clone was seen a handful of times. The chain uses TRBV4-2 and TRBJ2-6, with 7 bases lining up with TRBD2. Germline V gene lookup returns CDR1 LGHNA and CDR2 YNFKEQ. J lost 0 bases, V lost 3 bases, and 5 bases had no gene match. This CDR3 is 17 amino acids long. The CDR3 reads CASSHGEGLSGANVLTF. CDR3 in DNA: TGTGCCAGCAGCCACGGGGAGGGACTCTCTGGGGCCAACGTCCTGACTTTC.

The rearrangement links TRBV6-6 to TRBJ1-5; weak D call: TRBD1 (6 bases). The CDR3 runs 14 residues. The V and J ends lost 4 bases and 5 bases respectively, with 12 bases between them. Germline CDR1 is MNHNY and CDR2 is SVGAGI (reference sequence). CDR3 DNA sequence: TGTGCCAGCAGTTCCACAGGGTTTCATCAGCCCCAGCATTTT. Its translation is CASSSTGFHQPQHF.

The CDR3 here is CASTSPRGGRDTQYF. The CDR3 DNA reads TGTGCCAGCACCTCCCCGCGAGGAGGCAGAGATACGCAGTATTTT. The chain links TRBV6-5 to TRBJ2-3; D may be TRBD2 (5 bases). V was cut by 7 bases and J by 5 bases, with 19 bases left in between. The length of the CDR3 is 15 residues. Germline-derived CDR1 and CDR2 are MNHEY and SVGAGI.

The chain recombines TRBV4-1 with TRBJ1-1; the D gene is possibly TRBD1 (6 bases). Germline loops: CDR1 MGHRA, CDR2 YSYEKL. Trimming shortened V by 0 bases and J by 1 base, and 9 bases separated the two germline ends. The CDR3 has 15 residues. The CDR3 region is CASSQEPTGNTEAFF. CDR3 coding DNA: TGCGCCAGCAGCCAAGAGCCGACAGGGAACACTGAAGCTTTCTTT.

The chain recombines TRBV4-1 with TRBJ2-1; the match to TRBD2 covers 9 bases. The CDR3 consists of 16 residues. V trimming: 0 bases; J trimming: 9 bases; junction bases outside the gene matches: 9. The germline V gene encodes CDR1 MGHRA and CDR2 YSYEKL. The CDR3 protein is CASSQDWRGGAGEQFF. The CDR3 coding sequence is TGCGCCAGCAGCCAAGATTGGCGGGGGGGGGCAGGTGAGCAGTTCTTC.